The TCR beta chain described here comes from a study of T cell responses to AZD1222 COVID-19 vaccine. Study observations and caveats: Along spike, vaccine-associated CD4 TCRs were found throughout, with dominance at 160-218 and 743-854.

V lost 4 bases and J 1 base, leaving 7 bases between the germline ends. This CDR3 contains 13 residues. Germline V gene data show CDR1 as MNHEY and CDR2 as SVGAGI. Here immunoSEQ multiplex PCR was the method, and the copy in TCRdb shows in-frame clones only, minus some. The sample lists more than 95,000 clones, over 75% occurring once. Concerning this clone itself: Its antigen remains unknown.

The rearrangement joins TRBV6-5 to TRBJ1-1; D is ambiguous. This material consisted of peripheral blood, taken on day 0 of MenACWY control vaccination. This receptor was taken from an adult in good health. CDR3: CASSLSRNTEAFF. For the CDR3, the DNA is TGTGCCAGCAGTTTATCAAGGAACACTGAAGCTTTCTTT.